This TCR beta chain stems from a study of blood T cells in healthy people across ages. With a J-beta primer mix and a sample-barcoded 5' primer, a second PCR ran roughly 6 to 12 cycles. TCRdb ran MiXCR on the 5' RACE reads and lists one entry per CDR3 protein. The table lists almost 1 million distinct CDR3 sequences, 51% of them singletons, with about a fifth in the top ten. With V trimmed by 0 bases and J by 8 bases, 5 bases remained unmatched. This CDR3 is 14 amino acids long. CDR1 is MNHNY and CDR2 is SVGAGI in the germline V gene (reference sequence). Material for sequencing was blood. The sequence came from a woman aged 55-70 years in good health. The rearrangement joins TRBV6-6 to TRBJ1-1; the match to TRBD1 covers 8 bases. The CDR3 DNA sequence: TGTGCCAGCAGTTACTCCCAGGGACAGGCCGAAGCTTTCTTT. Residues: CASSYSQGQAEAFF.